This paragraph covers one T cell receptor beta chain sequence. This entry comes from a study of cytomegalovirus exposure and HLA in healthy donors. The study ran its PCR with 60 Vbeta and 13 Jbeta primers. Assay used: immunoSEQ multiplex PCR; TCRdb lists only in-frame clones, some missing. The repertoire holds tens of thousands of clones, with around 77% as singletons. After removal of 2 bases from V and 7 bases from J, the junction contained 7 bases not matched to a gene. This CDR3 is built from 14 residues. CDR1 and CDR2 from the germline V gene are SGHVS and FNYEAQ. The chain recombines TRBV7-6 with TRBJ2-7; 8 bases fit TRBD2. The TCR sequence derives from a man aged 25-45 years in good health and CMV-seronegative. The material sequenced was PBMCs. CDR3 DNA: TGTGCCAGCAGCTTATCCAGCGGGGGAGGTGAGCAGTACTTC. Translated, it gives CASSLSSGGGEQYF.